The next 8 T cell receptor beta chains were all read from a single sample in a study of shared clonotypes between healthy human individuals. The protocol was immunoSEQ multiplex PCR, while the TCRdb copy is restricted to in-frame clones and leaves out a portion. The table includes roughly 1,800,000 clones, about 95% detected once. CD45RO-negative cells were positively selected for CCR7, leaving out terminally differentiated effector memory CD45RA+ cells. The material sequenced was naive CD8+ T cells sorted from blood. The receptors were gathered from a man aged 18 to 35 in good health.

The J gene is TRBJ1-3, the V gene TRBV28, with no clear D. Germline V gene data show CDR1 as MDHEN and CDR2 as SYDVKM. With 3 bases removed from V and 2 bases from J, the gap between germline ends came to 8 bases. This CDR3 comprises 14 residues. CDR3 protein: CASSLRVAGNTIYF. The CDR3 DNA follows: TGTGCCAGCAGTTTGCGAGTGGCTGGAAACACCATATATTTT.

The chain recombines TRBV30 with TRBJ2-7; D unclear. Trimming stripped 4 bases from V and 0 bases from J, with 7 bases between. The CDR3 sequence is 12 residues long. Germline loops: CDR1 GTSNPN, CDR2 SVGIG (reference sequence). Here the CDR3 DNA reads TGTGCCTGGACCGCTAGCTCCTACGAGCAGTACTTC. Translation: CAWTASSYEQYF.

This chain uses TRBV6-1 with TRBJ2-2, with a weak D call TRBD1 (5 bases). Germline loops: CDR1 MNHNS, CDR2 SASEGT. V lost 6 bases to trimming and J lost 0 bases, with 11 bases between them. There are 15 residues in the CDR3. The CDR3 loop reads CASRAATANTGELFF. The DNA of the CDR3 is TGTGCCAGCAGAGCCGCGACAGCGAACACCGGGGAGCTGTTTTTT.

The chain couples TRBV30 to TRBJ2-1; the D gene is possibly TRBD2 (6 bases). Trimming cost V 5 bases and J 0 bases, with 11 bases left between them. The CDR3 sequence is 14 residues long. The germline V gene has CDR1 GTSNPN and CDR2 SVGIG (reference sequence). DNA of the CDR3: TGTGCCTGGGGGGACTTTAGCTCCTACAATGAGCAGTTCTTC. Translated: CAWGDFSSYNEQFF.

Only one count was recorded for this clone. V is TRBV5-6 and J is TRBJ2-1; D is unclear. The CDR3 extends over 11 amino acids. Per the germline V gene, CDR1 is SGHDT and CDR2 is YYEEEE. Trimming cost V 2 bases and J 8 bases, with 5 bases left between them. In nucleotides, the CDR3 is TGTGCCAGCAGCTTCTCCTATGAGCAGTTCTTC. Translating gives CASSFSYEQFF. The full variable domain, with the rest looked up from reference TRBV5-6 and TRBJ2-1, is DAGVTQSPTHLIKTRGQQVTLRCSPKSGHDTVSWYQQALGQGPQFIFQYYEEEERQRGNFPDRFSGHQFPNYSSELNVNALLLGDSALYLCASSFSYEQFFGPGTRLTVL.

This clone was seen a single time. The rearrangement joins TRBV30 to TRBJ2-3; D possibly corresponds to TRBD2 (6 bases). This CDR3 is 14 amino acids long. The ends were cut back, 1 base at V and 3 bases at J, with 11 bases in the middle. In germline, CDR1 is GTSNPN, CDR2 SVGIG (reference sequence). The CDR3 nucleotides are TGTGCCTGGAGTGCGGTAGCGGCTACAGATACGCAGTATTTT. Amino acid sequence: CAWSAVAATDTQYF.

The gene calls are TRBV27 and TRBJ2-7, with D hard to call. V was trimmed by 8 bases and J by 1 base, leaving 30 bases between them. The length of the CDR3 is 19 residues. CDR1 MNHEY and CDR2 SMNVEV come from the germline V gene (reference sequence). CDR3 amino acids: CASAPDWSGPATTSYEQYF. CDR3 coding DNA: TGTGCCAGCGCTCCTGATTGGTCTGGGCCCGCAACGACATCCTACGAGCAGTACTTC.

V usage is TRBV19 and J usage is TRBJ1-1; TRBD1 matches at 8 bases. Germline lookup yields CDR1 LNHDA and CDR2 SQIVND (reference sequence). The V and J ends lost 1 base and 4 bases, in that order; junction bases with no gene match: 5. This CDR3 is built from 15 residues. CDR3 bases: TGTGCCAGTAGTATAGGACAGGGGTGGTCCACTGAAGCTTTCTTT. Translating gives CASSIGQGWSTEAFF. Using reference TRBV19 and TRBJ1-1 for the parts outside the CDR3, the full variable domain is DGGITQSPKYLFRKEGQNVTLSCEQNLNHDAMYWYRQDPGQGLRLIYYSQIVNDFQKGDIAEGYSVSREKKESFPLTVTSAQKNPTAFYLCASSIGQGWSTEAFFGQGTRLTVV.